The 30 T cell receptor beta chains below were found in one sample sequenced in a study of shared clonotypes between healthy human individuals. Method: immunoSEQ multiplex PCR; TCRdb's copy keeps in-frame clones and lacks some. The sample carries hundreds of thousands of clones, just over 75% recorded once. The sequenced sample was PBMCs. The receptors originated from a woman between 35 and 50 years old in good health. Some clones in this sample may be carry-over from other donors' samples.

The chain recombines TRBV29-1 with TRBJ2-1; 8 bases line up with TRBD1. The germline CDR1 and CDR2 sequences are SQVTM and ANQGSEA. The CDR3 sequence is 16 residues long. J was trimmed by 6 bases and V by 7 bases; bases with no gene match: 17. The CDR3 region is CSGRTGSSVGLNEQFF. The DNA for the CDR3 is TGCAGCGGGCGGACAGGGAGTTCGGTCGGCCTCAATGAGCAGTTCTTC.

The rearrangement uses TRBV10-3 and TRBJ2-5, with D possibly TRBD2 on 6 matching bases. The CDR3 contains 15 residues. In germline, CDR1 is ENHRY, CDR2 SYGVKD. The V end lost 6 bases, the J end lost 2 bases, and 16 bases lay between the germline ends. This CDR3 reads CAISDPAGGQETQYF. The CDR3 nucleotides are TGTGCCATCAGCGACCCCGCCGGAGGGCAAGAGACCCAGTACTTC.

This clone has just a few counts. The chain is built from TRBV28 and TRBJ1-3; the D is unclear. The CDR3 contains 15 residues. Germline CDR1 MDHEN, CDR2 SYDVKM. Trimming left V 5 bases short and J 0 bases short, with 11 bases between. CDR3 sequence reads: CASSPHGYSGNTIYF. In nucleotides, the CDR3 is TGTGCCAGCAGTCCCCACGGTTACTCTGGAAACACCATATATTTT.

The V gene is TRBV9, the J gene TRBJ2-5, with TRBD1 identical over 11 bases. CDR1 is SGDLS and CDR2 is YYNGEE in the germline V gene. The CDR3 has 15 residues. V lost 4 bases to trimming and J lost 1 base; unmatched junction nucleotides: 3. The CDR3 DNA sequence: TGTGCCAGCAGCCCGGGACAGGGGGGCCAAGAGACCCAGTACTTC. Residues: CASSPGQGGQETQYF.

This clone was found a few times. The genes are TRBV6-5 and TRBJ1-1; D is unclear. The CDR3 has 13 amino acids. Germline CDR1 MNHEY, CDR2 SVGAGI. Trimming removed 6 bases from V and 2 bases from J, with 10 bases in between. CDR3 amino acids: CASRRQANTEAFF. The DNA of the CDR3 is TGTGCCAGCAGAAGACAAGCTAACACTGAAGCTTTCTTT.

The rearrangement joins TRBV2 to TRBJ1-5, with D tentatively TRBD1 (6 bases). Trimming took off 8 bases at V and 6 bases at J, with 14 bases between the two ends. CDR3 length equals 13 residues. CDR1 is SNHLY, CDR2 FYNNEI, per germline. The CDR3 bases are TGTGCCAGCTCCGTCGGGGGGCCTCAGCCCCAGCATTTT. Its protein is CASSVGGPQPQHF.

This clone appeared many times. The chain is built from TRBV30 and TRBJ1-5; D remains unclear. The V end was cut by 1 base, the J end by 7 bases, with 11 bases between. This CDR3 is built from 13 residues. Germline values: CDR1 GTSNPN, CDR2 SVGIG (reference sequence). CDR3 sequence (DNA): TGTGCCTGGAGTGCGGACCTTTACCAGCCCCAGCATTTT. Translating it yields CAWSADLYQPQHF.

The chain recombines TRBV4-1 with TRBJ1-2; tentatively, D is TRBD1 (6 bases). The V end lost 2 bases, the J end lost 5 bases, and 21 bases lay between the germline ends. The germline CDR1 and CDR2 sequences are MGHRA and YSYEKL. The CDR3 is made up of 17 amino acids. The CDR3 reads CASSQHAATGLGYGYTF. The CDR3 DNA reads TGCGCCAGCAGCCAACATGCTGCGACAGGCTTGGGTTATGGCTACACCTTC.

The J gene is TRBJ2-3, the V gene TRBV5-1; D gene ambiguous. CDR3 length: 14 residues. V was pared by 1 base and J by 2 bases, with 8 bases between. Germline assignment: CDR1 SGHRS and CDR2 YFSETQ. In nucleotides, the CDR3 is TGCGCCAGCAGCTTGTCTGCATTCACAGATACGCAGTATTTT. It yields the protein CASSLSAFTDTQYF.

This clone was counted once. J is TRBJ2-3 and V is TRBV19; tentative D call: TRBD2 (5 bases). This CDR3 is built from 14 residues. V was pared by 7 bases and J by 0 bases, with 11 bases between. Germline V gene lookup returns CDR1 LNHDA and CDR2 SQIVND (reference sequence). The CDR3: CASKRTSSTDTQYF. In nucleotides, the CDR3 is TGTGCCAGTAAAAGGACTTCTAGCACAGATACGCAGTATTTT. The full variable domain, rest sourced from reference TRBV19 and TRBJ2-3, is DGGITQSPKYLFRKEGQNVTLSCEQNLNHDAMYWYRQDPGQGLRLIYYSQIVNDFQKGDIAEGYSVSREKKESFPLTVTSAQKNPTAFYLCASKRTSSTDTQYFGPGTRLTVL.

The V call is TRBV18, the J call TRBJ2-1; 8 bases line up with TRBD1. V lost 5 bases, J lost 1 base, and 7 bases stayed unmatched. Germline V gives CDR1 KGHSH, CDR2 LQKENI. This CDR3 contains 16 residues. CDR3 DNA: TGTGCCAGCTCAACGCAGACAGGGGTTTCCTACAATGAGCAGTTCTTC. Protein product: CASSTQTGVSYNEQFF.

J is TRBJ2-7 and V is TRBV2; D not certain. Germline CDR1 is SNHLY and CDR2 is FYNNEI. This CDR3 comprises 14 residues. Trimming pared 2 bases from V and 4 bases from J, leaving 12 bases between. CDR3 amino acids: CASSERLVPYEQYF. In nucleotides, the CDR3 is TGTGCCAGCAGTGAACGTCTTGTCCCATACGAGCAGTACTTC.

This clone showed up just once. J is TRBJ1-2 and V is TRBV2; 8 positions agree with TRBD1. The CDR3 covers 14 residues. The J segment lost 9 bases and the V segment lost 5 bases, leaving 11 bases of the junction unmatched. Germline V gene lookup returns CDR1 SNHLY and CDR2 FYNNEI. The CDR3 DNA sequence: TGTGCCAGCAGTAGGATACAGGGGGACCCTCGCTACACCTTC. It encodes CASSRIQGDPRYTF.

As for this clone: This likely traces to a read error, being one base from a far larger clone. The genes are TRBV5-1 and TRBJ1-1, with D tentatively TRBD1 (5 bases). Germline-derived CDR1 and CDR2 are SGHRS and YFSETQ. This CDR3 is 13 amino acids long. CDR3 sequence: CASSADTYTEASF. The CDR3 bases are TGCGCCAGCAGCGCGGACACGTACACTGAAGCTTCCTTT. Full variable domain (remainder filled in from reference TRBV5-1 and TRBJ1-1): KAGVTQTPRYLIKTRGQQVTLSCSPISGHRSVSWYQQTPGQGLQFLFEYFSETQRNKGNFPGRFSGRQFSNSRSEMNVSTLELGDSALYLCASSADTYTEASFGQGTRLTVV.

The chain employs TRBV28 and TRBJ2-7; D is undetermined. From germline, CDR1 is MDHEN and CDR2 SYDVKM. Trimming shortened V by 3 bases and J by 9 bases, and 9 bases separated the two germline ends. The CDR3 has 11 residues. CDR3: CASSLYGGQYF. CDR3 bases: TGTGCCAGCAGTTTGTATGGCGGGCAGTACTTC.

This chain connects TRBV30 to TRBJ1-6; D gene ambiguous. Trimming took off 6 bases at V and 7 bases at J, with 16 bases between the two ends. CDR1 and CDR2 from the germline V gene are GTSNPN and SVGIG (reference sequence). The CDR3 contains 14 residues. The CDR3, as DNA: TGTGCCTGTATTCCCCTTGTGGGGAATTCACCCCTCCACTTT. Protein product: CACIPLVGNSPLHF.

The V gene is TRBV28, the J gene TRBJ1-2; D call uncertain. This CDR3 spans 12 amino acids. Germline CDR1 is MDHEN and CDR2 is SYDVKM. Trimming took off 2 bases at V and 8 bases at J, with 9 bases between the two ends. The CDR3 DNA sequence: TGTGCCAGCAGTTTAGACCGACGCGGCTACACCTTC. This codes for CASSLDRRGYTF.

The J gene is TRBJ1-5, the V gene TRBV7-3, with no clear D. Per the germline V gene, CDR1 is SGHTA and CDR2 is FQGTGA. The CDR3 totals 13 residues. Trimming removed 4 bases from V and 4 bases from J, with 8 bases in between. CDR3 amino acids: CASSYGPNQPQHF. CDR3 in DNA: TGTGCCAGCAGCTACGGGCCAAATCAGCCCCAGCATTTT.

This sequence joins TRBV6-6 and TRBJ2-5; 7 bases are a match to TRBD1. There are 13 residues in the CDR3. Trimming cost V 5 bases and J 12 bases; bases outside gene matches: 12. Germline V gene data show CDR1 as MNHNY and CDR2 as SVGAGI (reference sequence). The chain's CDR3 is CASSLTGAGTKYF. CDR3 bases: TGTGCCAGCAGTCTTACAGGGGCCGGTACAAAGTACTTC.

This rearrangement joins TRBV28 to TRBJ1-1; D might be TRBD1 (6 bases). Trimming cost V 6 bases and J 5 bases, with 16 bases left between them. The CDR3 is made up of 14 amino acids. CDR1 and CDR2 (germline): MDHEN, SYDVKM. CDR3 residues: CASSQGNRGTEAFF. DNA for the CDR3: TGTGCCAGCAGCCAGGGGAACCGAGGGACTGAAGCTTTCTTT.

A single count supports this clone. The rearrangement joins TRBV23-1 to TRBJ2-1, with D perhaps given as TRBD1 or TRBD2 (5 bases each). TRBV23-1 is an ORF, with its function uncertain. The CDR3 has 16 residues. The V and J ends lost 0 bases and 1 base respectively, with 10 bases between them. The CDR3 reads CASSQSRGTSYNEQFF. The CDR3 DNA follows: TGCGCCAGCAGTCAATCGAGGGGCACGTCCTACAATGAGCAGTTCTTC.

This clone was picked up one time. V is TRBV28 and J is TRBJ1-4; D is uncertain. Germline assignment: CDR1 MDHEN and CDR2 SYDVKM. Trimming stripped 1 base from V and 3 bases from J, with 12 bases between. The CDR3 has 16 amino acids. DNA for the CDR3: TGTGCCAGCAGTTTATTTAGTCGCCAATCTAATGAAAAACTGTTTTTT. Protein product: CASSLFSRQSNEKLFF.

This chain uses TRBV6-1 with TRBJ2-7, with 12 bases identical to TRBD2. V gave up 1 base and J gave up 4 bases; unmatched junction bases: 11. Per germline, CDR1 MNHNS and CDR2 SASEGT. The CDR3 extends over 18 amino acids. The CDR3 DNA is TGTGCCAGCAGTGAAGGGGGCCTCCTAGCGGGAGGGTGGTACGAGCAGTACTTC. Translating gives CASSEGGLLAGGWYEQYF.

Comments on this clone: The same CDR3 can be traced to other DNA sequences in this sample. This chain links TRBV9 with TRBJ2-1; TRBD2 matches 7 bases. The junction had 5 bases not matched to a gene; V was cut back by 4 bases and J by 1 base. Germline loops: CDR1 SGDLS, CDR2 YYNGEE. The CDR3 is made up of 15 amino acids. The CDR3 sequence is CASSPREKSYNEQFF. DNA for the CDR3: TGTGCCAGCAGCCCGCGGGAGAAGTCCTACAATGAGCAGTTCTTC.

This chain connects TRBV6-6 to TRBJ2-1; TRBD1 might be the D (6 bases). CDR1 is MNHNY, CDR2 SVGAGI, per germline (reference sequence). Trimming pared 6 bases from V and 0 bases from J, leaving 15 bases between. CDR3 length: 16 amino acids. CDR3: CASSSGQTLSYNEQFF. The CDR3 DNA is TGTGCCAGCAGCTCAGGACAGACACTCTCCTACAATGAGCAGTTCTTC.

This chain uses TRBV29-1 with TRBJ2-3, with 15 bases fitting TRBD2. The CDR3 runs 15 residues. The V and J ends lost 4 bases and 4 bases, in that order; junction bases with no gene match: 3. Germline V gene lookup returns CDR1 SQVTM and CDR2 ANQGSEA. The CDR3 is CSVAGLAGGSDTQYF. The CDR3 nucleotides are TGCAGCGTTGCCGGACTAGCGGGAGGGTCAGATACGCAGTATTTT.

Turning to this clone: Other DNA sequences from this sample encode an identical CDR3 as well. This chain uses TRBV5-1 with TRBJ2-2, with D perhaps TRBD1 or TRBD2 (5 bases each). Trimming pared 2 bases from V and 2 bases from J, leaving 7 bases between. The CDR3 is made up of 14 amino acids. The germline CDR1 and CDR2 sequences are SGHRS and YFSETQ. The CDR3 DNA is TGCGCCAGCAGCTTAGGGACCAACACCGGGGAGCTGTTTTTT. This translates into CASSLGTNTGELFF.

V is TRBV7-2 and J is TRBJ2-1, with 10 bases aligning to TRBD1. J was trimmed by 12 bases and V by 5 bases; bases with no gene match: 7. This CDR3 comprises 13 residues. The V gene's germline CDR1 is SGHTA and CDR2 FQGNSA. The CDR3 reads CASSDYRDRGQFF. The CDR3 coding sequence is TGTGCCAGCAGCGATTACCGGGACAGGGGGCAGTTCTTC.

CDR3 bases: TGTGCCAGCAGTCCGACCGCCGTGGGCACTGAAGCTTTCTTT. Protein: CASSPTAVGTEAFF. The V call is TRBV28, the J call TRBJ1-1; D remains ambiguous. The germline V gene has CDR1 MDHEN and CDR2 SYDVKM. V lost 5 bases, J lost 4 bases, and 14 bases lay in between. The length of the CDR3 is 14 residues.

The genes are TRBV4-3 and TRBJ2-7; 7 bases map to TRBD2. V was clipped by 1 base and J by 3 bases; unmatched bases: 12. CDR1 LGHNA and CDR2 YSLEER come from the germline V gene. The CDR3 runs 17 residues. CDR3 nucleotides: TGCGCCAGCAGCCAAGCTTGGACTAGAAACTCGTACTACGAGCAGTACTTC. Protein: CASSQAWTRNSYYEQYF.